Following are 4 T cell receptor beta chains from one sample sequenced in a study of shared clonotypes between healthy human individuals. Measured with immunoSEQ multiplex PCR; TCRdb has only the in-frame clones, and not every one. The sample lists some 2 million clones; roughly 94% were seen once. The sequenced sample was naive CD4+ T cells sorted from blood. Subset specified: CD45RA+ positively selected. The receptors were gathered from a man younger than 35 in good health.

This clone was counted once. The V and J genes are TRBV21-1 and TRBJ2-1; the table's D call, TRBD2, was not checked against the DNA. TRBV21-1 is a pseudogene locus. CDR3 length equals 15 residues. The CDR3 DNA is TGTGCCAGCAGCAAAGAGTGTTCCCAGCGAAATGAGCAGTTCTTC. Its translation is CASSKECSQRNEQFF.

The rearrangement joins TRBV7-2 to TRBJ2-7, with D perhaps matching TRBD2 (5 bases). Germline V gene sequence: CDR1 SGHTA, CDR2 FQGNSA. CDR3 size: 13 residues. Trimming removed 5 bases from V and 1 base from J, with 9 bases in between. Written as DNA, the CDR3 is TGTGCCAGCAGCAAACCGGGGTCCTACGAGCAGTACTTC. Translated: CASSKPGSYEQYF.

The chain carries TRBV29-1 and TRBJ2-3; D ambiguous. The V gene's germline CDR1 is SQVTM and CDR2 ANQGSEA. The CDR3 loop spans 10 amino acids. The V and J ends lost 5 bases and 9 bases respectively, with 9 bases between them. In DNA form, the CDR3 reads TGCAGCGTTCGGGCGACCACGCAGTATTTT. This translates into CSVRATTQYF.

The V and J genes are TRBV9 and TRBJ2-4, with D perhaps given as TRBD1 or TRBD2 (5 bases each). This CDR3 region has 18 residues. The V end was cut by 0 bases, the J end by 0 bases, with 16 bases between. Germline loops: CDR1 SGDLS, CDR2 YYNGEE. This CDR3 reads CASSVAGTAHVAKNIQYF. The CDR3 DNA reads TGTGCCAGCAGCGTAGCAGGGACCGCGCATGTAGCCAAAAACATTCAGTACTTC.